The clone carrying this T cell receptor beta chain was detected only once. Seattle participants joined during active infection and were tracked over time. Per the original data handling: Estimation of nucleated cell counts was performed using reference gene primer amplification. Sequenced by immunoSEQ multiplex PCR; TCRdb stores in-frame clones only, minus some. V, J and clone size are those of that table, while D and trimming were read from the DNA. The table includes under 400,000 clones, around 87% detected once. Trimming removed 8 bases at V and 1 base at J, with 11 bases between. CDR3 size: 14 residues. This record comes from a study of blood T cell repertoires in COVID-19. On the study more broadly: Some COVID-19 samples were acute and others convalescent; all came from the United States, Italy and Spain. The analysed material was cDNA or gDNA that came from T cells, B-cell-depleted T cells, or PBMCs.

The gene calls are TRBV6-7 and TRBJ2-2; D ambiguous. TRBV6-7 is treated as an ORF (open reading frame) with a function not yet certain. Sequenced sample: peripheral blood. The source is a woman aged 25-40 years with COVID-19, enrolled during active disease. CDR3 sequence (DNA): TGTGCCAGCGGGTGGAGTTGGAACACCGGGGAGCTGTTTTTT. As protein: CASGWSWNTGELFF.